Listed here are 19 T cell receptor delta chains from one sample, sequenced in a study of gamma-delta T cells after stem cell transplantation. TCRdb re-processed the RT-PCR reads via CATT. The table records more than 2,000 delta-chain clones, approximately 2.5% of them present only once. The sequenced sample consisted of gamma-delta T cells. Receptors were obtained from a human donor. It is not recorded whose cells these are; they may come from a transplant donor.

This clone was observed a few times. Given a far larger clone just one base away, this is likely a sequencing read error. Other DNA sequences in this specimen translate into the identical CDR3. This chain connects TRDV2 to TRDJ1, with 8 bases aligning to TRDD3. This CDR3 spans 17 amino acids. CDR1 and CDR2 (germline): GEAIGNYY, EKD. The CDR3 loop is CACDTLLGDAYTDKLIF. The CDR3 region has the DNA TGTGCCTGTGACACCCTGTTGGGGGATGCATACACTGATAAACTCATCTTT.

The sample holds a few counts of this clone. This chain connects TRDV2 to TRDJ1, with 10 positions matching TRDD3. CDR1 is GEAIGNYY and CDR2 is EKD in the germline V gene. The CDR3 runs 19 residues. J was trimmed by 0 bases and V by 2 bases; bases with no gene match: 14. Written as DNA, the CDR3 is TGTGCCTGTGACAAAGTATTAGAGGGTACTGGGGGATACACCGATAAACTCATCTTT. Its translation: CACDKVLEGTGGYTDKLIF.

This clone is termed medium-sized. J is TRDJ1 and V is TRDV2; D gene unclear. The germline V gene has CDR1 GEAIGNYY and CDR2 EKD. Trimming took 3 bases from V and 3 from J, leaving 13 bases between them. CDR3 length equals 14 residues. The CDR3 sequence is CACDSLGGADKLIF. The CDR3 bases are TGTGCCTGTGACTCCCTTGGAGGGGCCGATAAACTCATCTTT.

The chain links TRDV2 to TRDJ1; TRDD3 agrees at 8 bases. J was trimmed by 2 bases and V by 4 bases; bases with no gene match: 8. The length of the CDR3 is 15 residues. The germline V gene encodes CDR1 GEAIGNYY and CDR2 EKD. CDR3 loop: CACDFVGDRTDKLIF. Here the CDR3 DNA reads TGTGCCTGTGATTTTGTGGGGGATCGGACCGATAAACTCATCTTT.

With regard to this clone: A read error is possible here, since a much larger clone lies one base away. Other DNA sequences in this specimen translate into the identical CDR3. This chain uses TRDV2 with TRDJ1, with 12 positions matching TRDD3. Germline lookup yields CDR1 GEAIGNYY and CDR2 EKD. This CDR3 region has 17 residues. CDR3 sequence (DNA): TGCGCCTGTGACAAGCTGGGGGATACGCCCCATCGGGATAAACTCATCTTT. Its translation is CACDKLGDTPHRDKLIF.

In its sample, this clone was seen a few times. The chain carries TRDV2 and TRDJ1; no clear D. The germline V gene encodes CDR1 GEAIGNYY and CDR2 EKD. The V gene lost 3 bases and the J gene lost 2 bases, with 24 bases spanning the gap. This CDR3 comprises 18 residues. The CDR3 region is CACDPLARSGTGTDKLIF. In DNA form, the CDR3 reads TGTGCCTGTGACCCGCTTGCCCGATCCGGTACGGGGACCGATAAACTCATCTTT.

This clone was detected a few times. The V and J genes are TRDV2 and TRDJ1, with 7 bases fitting TRDD3. In germline, CDR1 is GEAIGNYY, CDR2 EKD. The V gene end was trimmed by 1 base and the J gene end by 0 bases; junction bases not matched to a gene: 22. The CDR3 runs 21 residues. In DNA, the CDR3 is TGTGCCTGTGACACTGTCTGGGGGCAACGATCCAACCGAACGTACACCGATAAACTCATCTTT. Its translation is CACDTVWGQRSNRTYTDKLIF.

This clone was recorded a few times. The genes are TRDV2 and TRDJ3, with 7 bases aligning to TRDD3. With 3 bases clipped from V and 6 bases from J, the junction kept 16 bases outside the gene matches. The CDR3 is made up of 19 amino acids. Germline assignment: CDR1 GEAIGNYY and CDR2 EKD. The CDR3 loop is CACDPTVLGTNQDTRQMFF. DNA of the CDR3: TGTGCCTGTGACCCTACCGTACTGGGGACCAACCAGGACACCCGACAGATGTTTTTC.

By share, this clone ranks as medium-sized. The rearrangement uses TRDV2 and TRDJ1; TRDD3 matches at 8 bases. Germline V gene sequence: CDR1 GEAIGNYY, CDR2 EKD. The CDR3 runs to 16 residues. V shed 5 bases and J 0 bases; nucleotides not matched to a gene: 10. CDR3 sequence: CACVELGVQNTDKLIF. The CDR3 coding sequence is TGTGCCTGTGTCGAACTGGGGGTTCAAAACACCGATAAACTCATCTTT.

This clone was counted a few times. Being one base from a much bigger clone, this may be a read error. V usage is TRDV2 and J usage is TRDJ1, with D maybe TRDD3 (5 bases). The CDR3 spans 17 residues. CDR1 is GEAIGNYY, CDR2 EKD, per germline. V was shortened by 0 bases and J by 0 bases, with 16 bases between the two germline ends. CDR3 coding DNA: TGTGCCTGTGACACCCTGGCTAGGGGGTCGTACACCGATAAACTCATCTTT. Its protein product is CACDTLARGSYTDKLIF.

The V gene is TRDV2, the J gene TRDJ1; 11 bases are shared with TRDD3. This CDR3 has 22 amino acids. Per germline, CDR1 GEAIGNYY and CDR2 EKD. Trimming cost V 0 bases and J 0 bases; bases outside gene matches: 20. The CDR3 DNA follows: TGTGCCTGTGACACCGTTGAACTGGGGGATAAGACTGAGGGGGGATACACCGATAAACTCATCTTT. It specifies CACDTVELGDKTEGGYTDKLIF.

By share of the sample, this clone is medium-sized. The rearrangement joins TRDV2 to TRDJ1, with D uncertain. The CDR3 sequence is 15 residues long. V shed 3 bases and J shed 2 bases, with 15 bases lying between them. Germline V CDR1 and CDR2: GEAIGNYY, EKD. This CDR3 reads CACDHVSRGTDKLIF. CDR3 bases: TGTGCCTGTGACCATGTTTCCCGAGGGACCGATAAACTCATCTTT.

Sample share makes this clone medium-sized (0.01 to 0.1%). This sequence joins TRDV2 and TRDJ1, with 9 bases aligning to TRDD3. This CDR3 comprises 17 residues. Germline-derived CDR1 and CDR2 are GEAIGNYY and EKD. Germline trimming cut 2 bases from V and 9 bases from J; bases unmatched to any gene: 18. DNA of the CDR3: TGTGCCTGTGACAAACTGGGGGAATCGATTCCTCATGGTGAACTCATCTTT. Translated, it gives CACDKLGESIPHGELIF.

This chain joins TRDV2 and TRDJ1, with 9 bases lining up with TRDD3. V shed 1 base, J shed 0 bases, and the junction held 5 bases outside the gene matches. This CDR3 region has 16 residues. CDR1 and CDR2 (germline): GEAIGNYY, EKD. The DNA for the CDR3 is TGTGCCTGTGACACGGTACTGGGGGAATACACCGATAAACTCATCTTT. Protein: CACDTVLGEYTDKLIF.

With regard to this clone: A much larger clone lies one base from this, so it may be a read error. V usage is TRDV2 and J usage is TRDJ1; 10 nucleotides line up with TRDD3. This CDR3 is 17 amino acids long. Germline lookup yields CDR1 GEAIGNYY and CDR2 EKD. CDR3 protein: CACGTVVGGYASDKLIF. As DNA, the CDR3 is TGTGCCTGTGGCACCGTTGTCGGGGGATACGCCTCCGATAAACTCATCTTT.

Relative to its sample, this clone is medium-sized (0.01 to 0.1%). This chain uses TRDV2 with TRDJ1; TRDD3 might be the D (6 bases). Germline CDR1 reads GEAIGNYY; CDR2 reads EKD. The CDR3 runs to 18 residues. V dropped 0 bases and J dropped 3 bases, with 22 bases sitting between them. The CDR3 DNA reads as TGTGCCTGTGACACCGTTTCCTGGAGAGGGATAGACGCCGATAAACTCATCTTT. Its protein is CACDTVSWRGIDADKLIF.

This clone was seen more than once but under ten times. CDR3 loop: CACDVWEDLSSWDTRQMFF. The DNA for the CDR3 is TGTGCCTGTGATGTGTGGGAGGATTTGAGCTCCTGGGACACCCGACAGATGTTTTTC. The V gene is TRDV2, the J gene TRDJ3; D remains unclear. Germline lookup yields CDR1 GEAIGNYY and CDR2 EKD. Trimming took off 4 bases at V and 0 bases at J, with 18 bases between the two ends. This CDR3 is built from 19 residues.

This clone showed up just a few times. This rearrangement joins TRDV2 to TRDJ1; tentative D call: TRDD3 (6 bases). With 0 bases removed from V and 0 bases from J, the gap between germline ends came to 13 bases. This CDR3 is built from 16 residues. Per the germline V gene, CDR1 is GEAIGNYY and CDR2 is EKD. The CDR3 DNA reads as TGTGCCTGTGACACCGTGGGGGGGCCCTACACCGATAAACTCATCTTT. It codes for CACDTVGGPYTDKLIF.

Only a few counts were recorded for this clone. The chain uses TRDV2 and TRDJ1, with 9 bases lining up with TRDD3. The CDR3 has 19 amino acids. The trim removed 1 base at V and 0 bases at J, leaving 14 bases unmatched. CDR1 GEAIGNYY and CDR2 EKD come from the germline V gene. Written as DNA, the CDR3 is TGTGCCTGTGACACTCTAATTACTGGGGGAGCTTTTTACACCGATAAACTCATCTTT. Protein: CACDTLITGGAFYTDKLIF.